This entry is about one T cell receptor (beta chain). What it binds is unknown. Blood draws occurred at baseline, cycle 4 day 1, and cycle 7 day 1. The V end was cut by 11 bases, the J end by 7 bases, with 14 bases between. CDR1 and CDR2 from the germline V gene are SEHNR and FQNEAQ (reference sequence). The CDR3 runs to 11 residues. The data originate from a study of OX40 agonist ivuxolimab in advanced cancers. Study-wide context: Administration of intravenous ivuxolimab to patients occurred every 2 weeks at 0.01 to 10 mg/kg. The dose-escalation cohort had hepatocellular carcinoma, melanoma, renal cell or head and neck cancer.

Clones were sequenced by immunoSEQ multiplex PCR, and TCRdb holds only the in-frame ones, with some missing. The sample shows 90,000 to 120,000 clones, around 93% of them seen only once. Study results and caveats: On average, a greater number of expanded clones characterised CD8+ T cells relative to CD4+.

The sample was CD4+ or CD8+ T cells sorted from blood, taken in a trial of the OX40 agonist ivuxolimab. The receptor comes from an adult with an advanced solid tumor such as melanoma, head and neck, liver or kidney cancer. The V and J genes are TRBV7-9 and TRBJ1-1; D is unclear. The CDR3 bases are TGTGCCCCCGGTCCGGGGAGTGAAGCTTTCTTT. It specifies CAPGPGSEAFF.